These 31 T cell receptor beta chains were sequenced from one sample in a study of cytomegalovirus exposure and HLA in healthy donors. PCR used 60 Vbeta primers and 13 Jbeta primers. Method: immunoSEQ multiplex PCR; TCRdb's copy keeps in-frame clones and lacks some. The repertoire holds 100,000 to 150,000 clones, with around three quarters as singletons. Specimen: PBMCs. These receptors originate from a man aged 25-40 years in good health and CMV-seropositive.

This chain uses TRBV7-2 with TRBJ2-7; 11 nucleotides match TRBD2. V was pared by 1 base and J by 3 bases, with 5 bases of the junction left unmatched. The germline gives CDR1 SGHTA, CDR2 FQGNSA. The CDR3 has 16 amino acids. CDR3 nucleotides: TGTGCCAGCAGCTTAGGAACGGGACTAGCGGACTACGAGCAGTACTTC. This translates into CASSLGTGLADYEQYF.

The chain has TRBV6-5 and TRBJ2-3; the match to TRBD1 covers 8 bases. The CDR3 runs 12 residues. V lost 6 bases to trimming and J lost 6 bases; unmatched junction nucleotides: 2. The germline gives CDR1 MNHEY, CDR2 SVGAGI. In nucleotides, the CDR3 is TGTGCCAGCAGAAACAGGGGGGATACGCAGTATTTT. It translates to CASRNRGDTQYF.

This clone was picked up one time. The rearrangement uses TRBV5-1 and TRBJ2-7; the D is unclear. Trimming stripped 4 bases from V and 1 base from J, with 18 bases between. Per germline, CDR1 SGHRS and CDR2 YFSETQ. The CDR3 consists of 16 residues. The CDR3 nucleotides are TGCGCCAGCAGCGCACCGACTGGGTCCCGGTCCTACGAGCAGTACTTC. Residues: CASSAPTGSRSYEQYF.

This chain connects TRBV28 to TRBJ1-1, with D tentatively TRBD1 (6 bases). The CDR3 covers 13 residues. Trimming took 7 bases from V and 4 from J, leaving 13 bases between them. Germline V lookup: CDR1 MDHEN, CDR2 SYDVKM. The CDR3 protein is CASTSGQPTEAFF. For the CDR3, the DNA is TGTGCCAGCACCTCAGGACAGCCCACTGAAGCTTTCTTT.

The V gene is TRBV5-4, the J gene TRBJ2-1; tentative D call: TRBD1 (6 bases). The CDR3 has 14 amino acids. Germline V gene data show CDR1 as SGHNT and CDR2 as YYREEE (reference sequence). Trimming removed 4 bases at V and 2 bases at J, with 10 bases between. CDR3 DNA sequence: TGTGCCAGCAGCCGGCAGGGGACCTACAATGAGCAGTTCTTC. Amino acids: CASSRQGTYNEQFF.

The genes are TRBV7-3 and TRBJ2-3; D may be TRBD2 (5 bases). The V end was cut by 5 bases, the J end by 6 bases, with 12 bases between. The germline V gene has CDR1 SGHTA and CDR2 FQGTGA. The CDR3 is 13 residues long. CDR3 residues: CASSALREDTQYF. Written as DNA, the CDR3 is TGTGCCAGCAGCGCCTTAAGGGAGGATACGCAGTATTTT.

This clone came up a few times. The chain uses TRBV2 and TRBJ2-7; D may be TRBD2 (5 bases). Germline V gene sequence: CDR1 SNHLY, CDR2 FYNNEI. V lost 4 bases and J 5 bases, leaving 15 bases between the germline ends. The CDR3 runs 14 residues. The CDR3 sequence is CASSVYPGGDEQYF. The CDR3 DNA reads TGTGCCAGCAGTGTATATCCCGGAGGCGACGAGCAGTACTTC.

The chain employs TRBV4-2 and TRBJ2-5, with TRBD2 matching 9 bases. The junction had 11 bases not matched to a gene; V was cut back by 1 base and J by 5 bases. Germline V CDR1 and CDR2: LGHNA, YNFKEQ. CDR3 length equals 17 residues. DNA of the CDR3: TGTGCCAGCAGCCAAGGGTCCTGGCGGGGGGGCGCGGAGACCCAGTACTTC. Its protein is CASSQGSWRGGAETQYF.

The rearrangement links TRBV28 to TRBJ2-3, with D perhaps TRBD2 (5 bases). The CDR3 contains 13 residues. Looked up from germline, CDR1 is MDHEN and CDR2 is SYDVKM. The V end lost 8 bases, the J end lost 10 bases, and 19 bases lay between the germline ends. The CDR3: CASSQDSRTAQYF. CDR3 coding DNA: TGTGCCAGCTCGCAGGACTCGAGGACGGCGCAGTATTTT.

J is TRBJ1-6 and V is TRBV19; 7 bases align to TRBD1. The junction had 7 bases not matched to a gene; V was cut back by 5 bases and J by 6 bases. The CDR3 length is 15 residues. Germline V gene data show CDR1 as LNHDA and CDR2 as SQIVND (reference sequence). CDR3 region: CASSPQGGGNSPLHF. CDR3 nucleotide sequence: TGTGCCAGTAGTCCCCAGGGGGGAGGTAATTCACCCCTCCACTTT.

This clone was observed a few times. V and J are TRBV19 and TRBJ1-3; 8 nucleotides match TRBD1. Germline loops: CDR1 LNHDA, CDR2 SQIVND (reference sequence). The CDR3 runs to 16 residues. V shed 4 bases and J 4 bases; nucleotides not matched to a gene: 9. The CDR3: CASSKGQGARGNTIYF. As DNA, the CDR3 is TGTGCCAGTAGTAAAGGACAGGGCGCGCGAGGAAACACCATATATTTT. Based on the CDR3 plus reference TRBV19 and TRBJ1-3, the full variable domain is DGGITQSPKYLFRKEGQNVTLSCEQNLNHDAMYWYRQDPGQGLRLIYYSQIVNDFQKGDIAEGYSVSREKKESFPLTVTSAQKNPTAFYLCASSKGQGARGNTIYFGEGSWLTVV.

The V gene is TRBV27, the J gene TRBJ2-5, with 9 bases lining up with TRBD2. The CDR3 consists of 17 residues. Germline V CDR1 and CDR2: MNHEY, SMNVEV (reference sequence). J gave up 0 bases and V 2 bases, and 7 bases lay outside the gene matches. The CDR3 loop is CASSLTSGSAYQETQYF. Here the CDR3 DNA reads TGTGCCAGCAGTTTAACTAGCGGGTCGGCGTACCAAGAGACCCAGTACTTC.

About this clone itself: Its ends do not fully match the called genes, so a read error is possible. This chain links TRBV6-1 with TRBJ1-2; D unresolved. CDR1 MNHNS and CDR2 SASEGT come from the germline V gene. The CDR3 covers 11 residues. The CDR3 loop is CASREGRGYTF. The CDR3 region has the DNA TGTGCCAGCAGGGAAGGGAGAGGCTACACCTTC.

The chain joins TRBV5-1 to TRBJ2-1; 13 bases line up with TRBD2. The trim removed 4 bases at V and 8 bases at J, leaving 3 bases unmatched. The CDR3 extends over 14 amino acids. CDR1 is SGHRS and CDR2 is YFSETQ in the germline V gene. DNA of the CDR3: TGCGCCAGCAGCCGGACTAGCGGGGGCTATGAGCAGTTCTTC. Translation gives CASSRTSGGYEQFF.

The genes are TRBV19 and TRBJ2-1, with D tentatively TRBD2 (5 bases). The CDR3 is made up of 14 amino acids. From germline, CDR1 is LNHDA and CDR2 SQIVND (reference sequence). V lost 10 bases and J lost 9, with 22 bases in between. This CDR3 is CATKRIGNAPEQFF. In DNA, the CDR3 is TGTGCCACCAAGCGGATAGGGAACGCCCCTGAGCAGTTCTTC.

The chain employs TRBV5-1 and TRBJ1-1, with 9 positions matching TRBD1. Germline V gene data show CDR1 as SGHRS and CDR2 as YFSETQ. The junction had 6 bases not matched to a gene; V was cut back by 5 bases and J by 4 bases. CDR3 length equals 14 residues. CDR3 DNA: TGCGCCAGCAGAGAGGGACAGGGATTCACTGAAGCTTTCTTT. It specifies CASREGQGFTEAFF.

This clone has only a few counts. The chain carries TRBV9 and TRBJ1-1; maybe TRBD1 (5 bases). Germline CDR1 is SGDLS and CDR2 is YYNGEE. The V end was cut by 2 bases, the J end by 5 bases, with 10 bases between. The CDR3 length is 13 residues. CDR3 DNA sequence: TGTGCCAGCAGCGTGCTGGAGGGGACTGAAGCTTTCTTT. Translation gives CASSVLEGTEAFF. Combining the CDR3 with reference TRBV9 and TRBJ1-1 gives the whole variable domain DSGVTQTPKHLITATGQRVTLRCSPRSGDLSVYWYQQSLDQGLQFLIQYYNGEERAKGNILERFSAQQFPDLHSELNLSSLELGDSALYFCASSVLEGTEAFFGQGTRLTVV.

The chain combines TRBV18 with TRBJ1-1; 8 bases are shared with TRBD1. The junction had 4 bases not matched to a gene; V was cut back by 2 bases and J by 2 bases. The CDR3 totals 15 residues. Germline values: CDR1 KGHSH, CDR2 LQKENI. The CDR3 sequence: CASSPAGTGNTEAFF. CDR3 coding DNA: TGTGCCAGCTCACCAGCCGGGACAGGTAACACTGAAGCTTTCTTT.

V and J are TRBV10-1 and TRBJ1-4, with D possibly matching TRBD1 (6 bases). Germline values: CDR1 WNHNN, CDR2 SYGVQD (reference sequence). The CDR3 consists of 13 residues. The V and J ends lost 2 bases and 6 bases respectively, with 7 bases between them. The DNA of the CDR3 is TGCGCCAGCAGTGAGGCAGGGGATGAAAAACTGTTTTTT. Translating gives CASSEAGDEKLFF.

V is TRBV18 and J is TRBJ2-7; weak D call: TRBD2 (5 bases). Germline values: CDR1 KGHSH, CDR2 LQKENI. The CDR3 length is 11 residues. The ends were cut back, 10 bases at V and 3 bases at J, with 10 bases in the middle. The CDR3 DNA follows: TGTGCCACCGGACGGGACTACGAGCAGTACTTC. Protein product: CATGRDYEQYF.

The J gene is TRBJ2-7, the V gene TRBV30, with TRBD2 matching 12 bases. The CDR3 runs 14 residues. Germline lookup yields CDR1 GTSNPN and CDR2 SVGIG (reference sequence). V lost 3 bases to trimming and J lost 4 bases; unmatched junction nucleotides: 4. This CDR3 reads CAWRLTSGGYEQYF. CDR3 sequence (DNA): TGTGCCTGGAGGCTGACTAGCGGGGGTTACGAGCAGTACTTC.

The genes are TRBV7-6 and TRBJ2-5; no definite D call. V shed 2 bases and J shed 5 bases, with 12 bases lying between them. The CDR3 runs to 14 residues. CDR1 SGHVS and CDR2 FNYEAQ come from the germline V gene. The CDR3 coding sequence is TGTGCCAGCAGCTTATATGCAGCGAGGGAGACCCAGTACTTC. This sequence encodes CASSLYAARETQYF.

CDR3 sequence reads: CATSDGSGAGYNEQFF. As DNA, the CDR3 is TGTGCCACCAGCGACGGGAGTGGGGCGGGCTACAATGAGCAGTTCTTC. This chain joins TRBV15 and TRBJ2-1, with D possibly TRBD2 on 6 matching bases. Trimming removed 5 bases at V and 3 bases at J, with 17 bases between. Germline CDR1 LNHNV, CDR2 YYDKDF (reference sequence). This CDR3 has 16 amino acids.

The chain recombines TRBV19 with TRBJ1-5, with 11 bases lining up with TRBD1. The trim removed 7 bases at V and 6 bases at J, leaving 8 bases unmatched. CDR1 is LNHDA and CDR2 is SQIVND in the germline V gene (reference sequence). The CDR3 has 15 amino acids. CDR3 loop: CASKVGQGVRQPQHF. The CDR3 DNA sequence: TGTGCCAGTAAGGTGGGACAGGGGGTTCGTCAGCCCCAGCATTTT.

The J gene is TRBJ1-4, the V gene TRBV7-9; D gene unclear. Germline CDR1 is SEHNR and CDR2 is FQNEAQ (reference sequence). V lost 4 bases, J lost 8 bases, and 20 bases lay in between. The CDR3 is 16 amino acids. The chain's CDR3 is CASSSPKDPFKEKLFF. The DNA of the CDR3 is TGTGCCAGCAGCTCGCCTAAAGATCCATTCAAGGAAAAACTGTTTTTT.

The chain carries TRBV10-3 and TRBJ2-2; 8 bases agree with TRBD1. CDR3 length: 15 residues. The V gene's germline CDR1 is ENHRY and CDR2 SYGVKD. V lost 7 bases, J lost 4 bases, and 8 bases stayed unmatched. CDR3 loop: CAITEGGQATGELFF. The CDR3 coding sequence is TGTGCCATCACCGAGGGGGGACAGGCCACCGGGGAGCTGTTTTTT.

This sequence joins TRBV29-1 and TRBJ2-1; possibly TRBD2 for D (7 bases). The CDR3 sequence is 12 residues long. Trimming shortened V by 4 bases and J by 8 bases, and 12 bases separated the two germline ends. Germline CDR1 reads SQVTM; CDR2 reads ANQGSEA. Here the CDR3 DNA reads TGCAGCGTTGGGGGGGGCGGCGATGAGCAGTTCTTC. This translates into CSVGGGGDEQFF.

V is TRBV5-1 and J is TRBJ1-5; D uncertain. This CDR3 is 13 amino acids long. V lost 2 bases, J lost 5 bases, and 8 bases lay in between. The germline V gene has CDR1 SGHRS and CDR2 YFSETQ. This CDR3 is CASSLSQDQPQHF. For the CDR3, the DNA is TGCGCCAGCAGCTTATCTCAGGATCAGCCCCAGCATTTT.

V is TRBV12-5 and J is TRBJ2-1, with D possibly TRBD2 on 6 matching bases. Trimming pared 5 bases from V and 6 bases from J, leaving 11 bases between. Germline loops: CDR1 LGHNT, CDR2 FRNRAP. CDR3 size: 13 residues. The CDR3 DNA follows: TGTGCTAGTGGTCTGTTGACTAGCAATGAGCAGTTCTTC. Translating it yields CASGLLTSNEQFF.

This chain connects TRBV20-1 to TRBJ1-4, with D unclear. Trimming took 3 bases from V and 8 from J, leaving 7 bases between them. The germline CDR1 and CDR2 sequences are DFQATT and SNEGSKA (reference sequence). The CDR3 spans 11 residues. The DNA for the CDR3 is TGCAGTGCTAGGGAGGTCGAAAAACTGTTTTTT. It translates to CSAREVEKLFF.

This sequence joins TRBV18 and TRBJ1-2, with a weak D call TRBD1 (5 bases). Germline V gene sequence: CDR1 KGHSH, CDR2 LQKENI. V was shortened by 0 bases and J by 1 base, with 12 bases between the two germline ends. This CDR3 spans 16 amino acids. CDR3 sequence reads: CASSPPAGGGNYGYTF. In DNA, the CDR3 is TGTGCCAGCTCACCACCGGCGGGGGGTGGTAACTATGGCTACACCTTC.